A single sample gave rise to the 4 T cell receptor beta chains below, sequenced in a study of patients and donors after allogeneic stem cell transplantation. MiXCR, run by TCRdb on the RT-PCR reads, gives a single entry per CDR3 protein. The sample holds roughly 880,000 distinct CDR3 sequences, about a sixth seen once. The sequenced sample consisted of blood, either unsorted or a sorted T cell fraction (not recorded which). The receptors come from a human donor who was either an allogeneic HSCT recipient or a stem cell or donor lymphocyte infusion donor (not recorded which). It is not recorded whose cells these are; they may come from a transplant donor.

The chain employs TRBV7-9 and TRBJ1-1, with 7 nucleotides matching TRBD1. J gave up 4 bases and V 5 bases, and 10 bases lay outside the gene matches. The CDR3 runs 15 residues. Germline assignment: CDR1 SEHNR and CDR2 FQNEAQ (reference sequence). In DNA form, the CDR3 reads TGTGCCAGCAGCCCGACCCGGGACAGCGGCACTGAAGCTTTCTTT. Encoded protein: CASSPTRDSGTEAFF.

This clonotype has just a few counts. The J gene is TRBJ2-7, the V gene TRBV27; D may be TRBD2 (6 bases). This CDR3 spans 16 amino acids. Germline assignment: CDR1 MNHEY and CDR2 SMNVEV (reference sequence). The ends were cut back, 2 bases at V and 2 bases at J, with 16 bases in the middle. CDR3 region: CASSLGSSGSPYEQYF. Here the CDR3 DNA reads TGTGCCAGCAGTTTAGGTAGTAGCGGTTCTCCCTACGAGCAGTACTTC.

This clonotype has more than one count but fewer than ten. The chain carries TRBV30 and TRBJ2-7, with unresolved D. The V gene lost 1 base and the J gene lost 4 bases, with 5 bases spanning the gap. This CDR3 region has 11 residues. In germline, CDR1 is GTSNPN, CDR2 SVGIG (reference sequence). This CDR3 reads CAWSGGYEQYF. CDR3 DNA: TGTGCCTGGAGTGGAGGTTACGAGCAGTACTTC.

The chain employs TRBV30 and TRBJ1-1; maybe TRBD1 (5 bases). The CDR3 runs 14 residues. V gave up 4 bases and J gave up 5 bases, with 17 bases separating them. In germline, CDR1 is GTSNPN, CDR2 SVGIG (reference sequence). In nucleotides, the CDR3 is TGTGCCTGGACCTCCAGCCCGGGGGGGACTGAAGCTTTCTTT. This translates into CAWTSSPGGTEAFF.